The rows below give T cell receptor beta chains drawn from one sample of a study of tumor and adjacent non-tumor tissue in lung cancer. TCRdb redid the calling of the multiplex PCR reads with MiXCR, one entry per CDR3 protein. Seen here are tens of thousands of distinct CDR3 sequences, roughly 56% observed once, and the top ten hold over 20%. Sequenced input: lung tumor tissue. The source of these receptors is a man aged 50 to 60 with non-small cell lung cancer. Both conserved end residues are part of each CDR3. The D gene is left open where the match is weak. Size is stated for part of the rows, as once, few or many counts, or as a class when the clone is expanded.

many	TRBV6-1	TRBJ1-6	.	CASEGVGNSPLHF	TGTGCCAGCGAAGGGGTTGGGAATTCACCCCTCCACTTT
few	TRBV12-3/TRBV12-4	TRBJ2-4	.	CTSSLGGVKNIQYF	TGTACCAGCAGTTTAGGGGGTGTCAAAAACATTCAATACTTC
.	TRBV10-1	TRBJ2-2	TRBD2	CASCEAGYTWELFF	TGCGCCAGCTGTGAAGCGGGATACACCTGGGAGTTGTTTTTT
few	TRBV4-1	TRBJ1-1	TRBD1	CASSQEGRGNTEAFF	TGCGCCAGCAGCCAAGAAGGCAGGGGGAACACTGAAGCTTTTTTT
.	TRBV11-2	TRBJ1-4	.	CASSQPVWEHGLNENLFF	TGTGCCAGTAGCCAACCCGTTTGGGAGCATGGACTTAATGAAAATCTGTTTTTT
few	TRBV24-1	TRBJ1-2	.	CATSDLGHNYGYTF	TGTGCCACCAGTGATTTGGGGCACAACTATGGCTACACCTTC
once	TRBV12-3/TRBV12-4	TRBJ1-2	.	CASGLDPELVYTF	TGTGCCAGCGGTTTAGACCCCGAGCTTGTCTACACCTTC
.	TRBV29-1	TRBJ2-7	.	CSGRTDSYELYF	TGCAGCGGCAGGACGGACTCCTACGAGCTGTACTTC
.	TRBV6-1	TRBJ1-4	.	CASSEAGDRWREKLLF	TGTGCCAGCAGTGAAGCGGGCGACAGGTGGCGTGAAAAACTGCTTTTT
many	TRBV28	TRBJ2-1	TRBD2	CASSRGTSGSYEQFF	TGTGCCAGCAGCCGTGGGACTAGCGGGAGCTATGAGCAGTTCTTC